The TCR beta chain under discussion was sequenced for a study of tumor and adjacent non-tumor tissue in lung cancer. This sample's RNA came from whole unsorted tissue. The normal lung tissue was taken more than 3 cm from the tumor edge. With regard to this clonotype: One junction end does not reproduce the germline sequence, and a read error may be involved.

The CDR3 spans 19 residues. The germline CDR1 and CDR2 sequences are ENHRY and SYGVKD. A modified ARM-PCR protocol with three rounds of nested PCR amplified TCRbeta. TCRdb re-derived calls from the multiplex PCR reads in MiXCR, one entry per CDR3 protein. The sample lists some 80,000 distinct CDR3 sequences, more than 65% occurring once. The clonotype originates from a man aged 70-80 years with non-small cell lung cancer. The gene calls are TRBV10-3 and TRBJ2-1; TRBD2 might be the D (6 bases). Sample: distant non-tumor lung tissue. In nucleotides, the CDR3 is TGTGCCTTCAGTGAGCTCAAAGGAAGTGGGAGGACCTCGGGGAATGAGCAGTTCTTC. Protein sequence: CAFSELKGSGRTSGNEQFF.